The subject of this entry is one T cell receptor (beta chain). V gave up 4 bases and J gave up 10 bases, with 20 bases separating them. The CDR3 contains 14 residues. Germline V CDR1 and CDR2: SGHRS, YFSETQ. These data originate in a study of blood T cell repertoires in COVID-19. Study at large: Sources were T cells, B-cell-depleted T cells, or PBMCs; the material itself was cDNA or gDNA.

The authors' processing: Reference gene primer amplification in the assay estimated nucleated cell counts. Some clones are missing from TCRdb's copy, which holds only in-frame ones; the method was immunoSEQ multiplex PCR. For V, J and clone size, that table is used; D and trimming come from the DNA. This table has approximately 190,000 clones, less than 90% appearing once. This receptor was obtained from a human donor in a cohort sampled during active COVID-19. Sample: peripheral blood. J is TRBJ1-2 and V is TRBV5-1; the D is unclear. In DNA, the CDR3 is TGCGCCAGCAGCGAAACACCCGCCATTGTCGTCTACACCTTC. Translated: CASSETPAIVVYTF.